Each of the 8 T cell receptor beta chains below was sequenced from the same sample in a study of cytomegalovirus exposure and HLA in healthy donors. Researchers ran the PCR with 60 Vbeta and 13 Jbeta primers. The protocol was immunoSEQ multiplex PCR, while the TCRdb copy is restricted to in-frame clones and leaves out a portion. The sample consists of some 180,000 clones, 78% of them appearing once. The specimen sequenced was PBMCs. The receptors originated from a female donor in good health and CMV-seronegative.

The rearrangement joins TRBV6-5 to TRBJ2-5, with no clear D. Near its end, the DNA agrees better with TRBJ2-7, so the J call may be wrong. The CDR3 extends over 15 amino acids. Germline V gives CDR1 MNHEY, CDR2 SVGAGI. This CDR3 reads CASSYSSAFSYEQYF. Here the CDR3 DNA reads TGTGCCAGCAGTTACTCATCAGCGTTCTCCTACGAGCAGTACTTC.

This clone came up once. V usage is TRBV11-2 and J usage is TRBJ2-4; D possibly corresponds to TRBD1 (6 bases). CDR3 length: 13 residues. The germline V and J ends were trimmed by 8 bases and 9 bases, with 17 bases remaining between them. Germline CDR1 and CDR2: SGHAT and FQNNGV. CDR3: CASRTNRDGIQYF. In DNA, the CDR3 is TGTGCCAGCCGCACTAACAGGGATGGCATTCAGTACTTC.

The chain links TRBV28 to TRBJ1-5, with 7 bases aligning to TRBD1. The germline gives CDR1 MDHEN, CDR2 SYDVKM. The CDR3 runs 15 residues. Trimming removed 2 bases from V and 9 bases from J; junction bases left unmatched: 10. This chain's CDR3 is CASSLPGQSSRPQHF. In nucleotides, the CDR3 is TGTGCCAGCAGTTTACCGGGACAGAGCTCTCGGCCCCAGCATTTT.

This clone was counted only a few times. The rearrangement joins TRBV9 to TRBJ1-2; D may be TRBD1 (5 bases). The V end was cut by 3 bases, the J end by 2 bases, with 8 bases between. CDR1 is SGDLS and CDR2 is YYNGEE in the germline V gene. This CDR3 is built from 13 residues. Here the CDR3 reads CASSDRGNYGYTF. CDR3 DNA: TGTGCCAGCAGCGACCGGGGGAACTATGGCTACACCTTC.

The chain uses TRBV7-9 and TRBJ2-3, with D maybe TRBD2 (6 bases). The CDR3 is 15 amino acids. V lost 1 base to trimming and J lost 5 bases, with 13 bases between them. CDR1 and CDR2 from the germline V gene are SEHNR and FQNEAQ (reference sequence). CDR3 amino acids: CASSLGGEPRDTQYF. In DNA form, the CDR3 reads TGTGCCAGCAGCTTAGGGGGGGAGCCCAGAGATACGCAGTATTTT.

J is TRBJ1-1 and V is TRBV5-4; 7 positions match TRBD1. Losses at the gene ends were 1 base for V and 0 bases for J; bases not matched to a gene: 3. Germline V gene data show CDR1 as SGHNT and CDR2 as YYREEE (reference sequence). The CDR3 extends over 15 amino acids. The CDR3 loop is CASSLQGGLNTEAFF. In DNA form, the CDR3 reads TGTGCCAGCAGCTTGCAAGGGGGCTTGAACACTGAAGCTTTCTTT.

V usage is TRBV10-3 and J usage is TRBJ2-2; TRBD1 matches 9 bases. V shed 2 bases and J 4 bases; nucleotides not matched to a gene: 5. The CDR3 consists of 16 residues. Germline V gene lookup returns CDR1 ENHRY and CDR2 SYGVKD. The CDR3 protein is CAISEGGQGGTGELFF. The CDR3 DNA is TGTGCCATCAGTGAGGGGGGACAGGGAGGCACCGGGGAGCTGTTTTTT.

V is TRBV5-4 and J is TRBJ2-1; D unclear. From germline, CDR1 is SGHNT and CDR2 YYREEE (reference sequence). The CDR3 runs to 15 residues. The V end lost 0 bases, the J end lost 2 bases, and 9 bases lay between the germline ends. The CDR3 DNA reads TGTGCCAGCAGCTTGGCGGCAGGCACCTACAATGAGCAGTTCTTC. Its translation is CASSLAAGTYNEQFF.